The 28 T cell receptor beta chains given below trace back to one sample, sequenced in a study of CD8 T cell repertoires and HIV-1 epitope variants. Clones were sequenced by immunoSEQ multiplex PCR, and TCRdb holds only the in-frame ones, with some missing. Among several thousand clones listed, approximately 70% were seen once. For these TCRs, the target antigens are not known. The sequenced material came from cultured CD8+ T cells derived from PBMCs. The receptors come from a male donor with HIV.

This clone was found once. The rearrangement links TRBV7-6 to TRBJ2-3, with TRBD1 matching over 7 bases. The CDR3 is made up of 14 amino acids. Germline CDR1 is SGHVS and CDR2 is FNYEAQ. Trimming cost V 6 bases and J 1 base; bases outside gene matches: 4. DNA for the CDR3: TGTGCCAGCAGTTCCGGACAGGGCACAGATACGCAGTATTTT. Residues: CASSSGQGTDTQYF.

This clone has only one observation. The CDR3 DNA reads as TGTGCCAGCAGCTTAGCAAGTTTTGCGTTGAACACTGAAGCTTTCTTT. Encoded protein: CASSLASFALNTEAFF. V is TRBV7-2 and J is TRBJ1-1, with D uncertain. The CDR3 runs to 16 residues. Trimming left V 0 bases short and J 0 bases short, with 11 bases between. Germline V gene sequence: CDR1 SGHTA, CDR2 FQGNSA. Together with reference TRBV7-2 and TRBJ1-1, the CDR3 gives the full variable domain: GAGVSQSPSNKVTEKGKDVELRCDPISGHTALYWYRQSLGQGLEFLIYFQGNSAPDKSGLPSDRFSAERTGGSVSTLTIQRTQQEDSAVYLCASSLASFALNTEAFFGQGTRLTVV.

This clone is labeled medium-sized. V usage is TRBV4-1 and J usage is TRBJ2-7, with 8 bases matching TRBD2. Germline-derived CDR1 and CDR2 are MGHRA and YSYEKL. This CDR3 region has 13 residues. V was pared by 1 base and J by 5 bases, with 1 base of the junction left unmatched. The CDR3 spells CASSQGTSNEQYF. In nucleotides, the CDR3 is TGCGCCAGCAGCCAAGGGACTAGCAACGAGCAGTACTTC.

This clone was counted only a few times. CDR3: CASSPTGATGELFF. The CDR3 DNA reads as TGTGCCAGCAGCCCGACAGGGGCCACCGGGGAGCTGTTTTTT. V gene TRBV7-8 combines with J gene TRBJ2-2; 8 bases fit TRBD1. Germline CDR1 and CDR2: SGHVS and FQNEAQ. This CDR3 has 14 residues. V dropped 5 bases and J dropped 4; count of bases not matched to a gene: 3.

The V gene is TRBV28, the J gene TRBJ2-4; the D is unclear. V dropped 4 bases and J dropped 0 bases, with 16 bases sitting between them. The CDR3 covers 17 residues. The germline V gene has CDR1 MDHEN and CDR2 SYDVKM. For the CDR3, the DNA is TGTGCCAGCAGTTCCCCGCGAAAAGGGTTAGCCAAAAACATTCAGTACTTC. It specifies CASSSPRKGLAKNIQYF.

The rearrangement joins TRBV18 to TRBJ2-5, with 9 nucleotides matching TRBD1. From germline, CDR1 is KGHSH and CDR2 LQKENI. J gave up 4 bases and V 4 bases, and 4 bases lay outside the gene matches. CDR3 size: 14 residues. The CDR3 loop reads CASSLYRGPETQYF. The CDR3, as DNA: TGTGCCAGCTCACTATACAGGGGGCCAGAGACCCAGTACTTC.

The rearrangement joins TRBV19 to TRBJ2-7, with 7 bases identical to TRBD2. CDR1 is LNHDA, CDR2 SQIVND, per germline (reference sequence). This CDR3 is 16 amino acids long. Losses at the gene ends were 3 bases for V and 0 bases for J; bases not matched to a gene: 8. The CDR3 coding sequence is TGTGCCAGTAGTATCGGTCCTAGCGGAAACTCCTACGAGCAGTACTTC. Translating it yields CASSIGPSGNSYEQYF.

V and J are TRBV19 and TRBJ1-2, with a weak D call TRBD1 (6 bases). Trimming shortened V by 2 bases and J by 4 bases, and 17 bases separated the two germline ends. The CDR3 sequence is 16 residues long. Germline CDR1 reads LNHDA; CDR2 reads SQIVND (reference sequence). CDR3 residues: CASSIRSGAGVYGYTF. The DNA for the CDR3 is TGTGCCAGTAGTATACGTTCAGGGGCCGGCGTCTATGGCTACACCTTC.

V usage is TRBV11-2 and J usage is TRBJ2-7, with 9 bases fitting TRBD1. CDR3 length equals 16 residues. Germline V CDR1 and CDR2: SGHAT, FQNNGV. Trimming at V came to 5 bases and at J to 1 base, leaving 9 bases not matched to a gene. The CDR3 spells CASSDGQGFGSYEQYF. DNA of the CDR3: TGTGCCAGCAGCGACGGACAGGGGTTCGGGTCCTACGAGCAGTACTTC.

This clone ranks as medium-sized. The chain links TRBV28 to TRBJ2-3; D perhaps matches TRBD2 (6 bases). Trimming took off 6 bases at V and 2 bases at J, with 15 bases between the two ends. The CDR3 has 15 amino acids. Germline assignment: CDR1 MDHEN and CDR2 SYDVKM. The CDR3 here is CASRRGTYYTDTQYF. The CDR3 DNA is TGTGCCAGCAGACGCGGGACTTACTACACAGATACGCAGTATTTT.

Here the CDR3 DNA reads TGTGCCAGCAGCCAGGGGGGCGGATCTGAAGCTTTCTTT. Translating gives CASSQGGGSEAFF. The chain is built from TRBV7-2 and TRBJ1-1; 7 bases agree with TRBD1. V was clipped by 5 bases and J by 6 bases; unmatched bases: 6. The germline V gene encodes CDR1 SGHTA and CDR2 FQGNSA. This CDR3 has 13 residues.

In DNA form, the CDR3 reads TGTGCCAGCAGTGAAGCGGGATCTTTCTACGTTCCGACTGAAGCTTTCTTT. Its translation is CASSEAGSFYVPTEAFF. The chain recombines TRBV6-1 with TRBJ1-1; D remains unclear. The germline gives CDR1 MNHNS, CDR2 SASEGT. Trimming cost V 0 bases and J 5 bases, with 19 bases left between them. This CDR3 region has 17 residues.

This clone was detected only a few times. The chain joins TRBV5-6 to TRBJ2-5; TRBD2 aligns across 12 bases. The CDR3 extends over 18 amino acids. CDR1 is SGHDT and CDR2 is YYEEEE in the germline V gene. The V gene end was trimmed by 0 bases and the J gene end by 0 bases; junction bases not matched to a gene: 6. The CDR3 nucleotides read TGTGCCAGCAGCTTGGGACTAGCGGGGGTCTCGTACCAAGAGACCCAGTACTTC. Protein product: CASSLGLAGVSYQETQYF.

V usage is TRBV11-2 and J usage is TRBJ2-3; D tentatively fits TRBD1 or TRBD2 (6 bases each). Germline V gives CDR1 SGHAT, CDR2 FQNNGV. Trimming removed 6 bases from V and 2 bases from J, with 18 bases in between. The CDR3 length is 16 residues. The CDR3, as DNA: TGTGCCAGCAGACGGTCGGGGGCGGGCCTCACAGATACGCAGTATTTT. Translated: CASRRSGAGLTDTQYF.

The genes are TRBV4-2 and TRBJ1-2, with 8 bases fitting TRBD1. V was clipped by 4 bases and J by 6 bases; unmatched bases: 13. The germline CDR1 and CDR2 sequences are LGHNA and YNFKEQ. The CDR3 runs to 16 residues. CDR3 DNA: TGTGCCAGCAGCCCTAACTCCGGGACAGGATTAGATGGCTACACCTTC. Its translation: CASSPNSGTGLDGYTF.

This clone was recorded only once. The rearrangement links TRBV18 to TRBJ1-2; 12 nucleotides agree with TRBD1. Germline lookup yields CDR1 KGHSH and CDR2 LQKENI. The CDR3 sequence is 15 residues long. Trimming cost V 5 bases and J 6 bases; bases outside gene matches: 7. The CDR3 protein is CASSFPGQGANGYTF. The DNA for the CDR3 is TGTGCCAGCTCATTTCCGGGACAGGGGGCGAATGGCTACACCTTC.

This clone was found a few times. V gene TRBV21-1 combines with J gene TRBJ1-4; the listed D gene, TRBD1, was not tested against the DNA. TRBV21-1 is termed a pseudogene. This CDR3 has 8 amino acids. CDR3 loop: CASRDSLF. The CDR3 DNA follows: TGTGCCAGCAGAGACAGCCTTTTT.

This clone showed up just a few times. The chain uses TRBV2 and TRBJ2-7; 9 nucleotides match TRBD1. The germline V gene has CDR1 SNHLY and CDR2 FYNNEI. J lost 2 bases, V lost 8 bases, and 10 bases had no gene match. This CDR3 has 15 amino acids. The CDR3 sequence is CASSEVTGGTYEQYF. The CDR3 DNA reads TGTGCCAGCTCTGAGGTAACAGGGGGCACCTACGAGCAGTACTTC.

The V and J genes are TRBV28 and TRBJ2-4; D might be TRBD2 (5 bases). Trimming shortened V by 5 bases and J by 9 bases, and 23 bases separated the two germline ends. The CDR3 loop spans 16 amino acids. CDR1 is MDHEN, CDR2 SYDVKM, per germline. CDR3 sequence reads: CASSTEERHRGGIQYF. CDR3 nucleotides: TGTGCCAGCAGTACAGAGGAGCGGCACCGTGGTGGCATTCAGTACTTC.

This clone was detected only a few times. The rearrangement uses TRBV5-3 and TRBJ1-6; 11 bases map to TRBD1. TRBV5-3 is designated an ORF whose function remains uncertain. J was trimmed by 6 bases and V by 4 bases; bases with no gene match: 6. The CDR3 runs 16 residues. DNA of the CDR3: TGTGCCAGAAGCCGGGGACAGGGGGAAAGTAATTCACCCCTCCACTTT. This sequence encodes CARSRGQGESNSPLHF.

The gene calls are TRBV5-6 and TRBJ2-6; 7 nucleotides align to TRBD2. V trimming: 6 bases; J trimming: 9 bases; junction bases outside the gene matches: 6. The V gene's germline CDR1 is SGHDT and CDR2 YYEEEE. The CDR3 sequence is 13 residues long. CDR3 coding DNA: TGTGCCAGCATCTGGGGGGGAGACAACGTCCTGACTTTC. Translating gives CASIWGGDNVLTF.

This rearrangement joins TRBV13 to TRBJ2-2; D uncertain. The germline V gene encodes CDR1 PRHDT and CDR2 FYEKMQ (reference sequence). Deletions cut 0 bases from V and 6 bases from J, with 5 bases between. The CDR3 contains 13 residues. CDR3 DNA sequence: TGTGCCAGCAGCTTAGGGGCTCCCGGGGAGCTGTTTTTT. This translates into CASSLGAPGELFF.

The CDR3 protein is CATSAGGEQYF. DNA of the CDR3: TGTGCCACCTCCGCGGGGGGCGAGCAGTACTTC. The chain recombines TRBV10-3 with TRBJ2-7; TRBD2 matches 8 bases. This CDR3 comprises 11 residues. Germline V lookup: CDR1 ENHRY, CDR2 SYGVKD. After removal of 10 bases from V and 6 bases from J, the junction contained 5 bases not matched to a gene.

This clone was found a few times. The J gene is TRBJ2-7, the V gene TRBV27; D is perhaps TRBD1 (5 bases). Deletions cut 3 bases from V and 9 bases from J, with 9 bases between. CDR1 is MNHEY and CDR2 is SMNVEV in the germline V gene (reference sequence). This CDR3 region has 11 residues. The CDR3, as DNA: TGTGCCAGCAGTTTTGGACACGCGCAGTACTTC. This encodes CASSFGHAQYF.

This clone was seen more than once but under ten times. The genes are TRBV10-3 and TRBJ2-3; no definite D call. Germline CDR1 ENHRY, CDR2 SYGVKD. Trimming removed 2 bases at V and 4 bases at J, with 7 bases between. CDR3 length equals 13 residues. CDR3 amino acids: CAISERAADTQYF. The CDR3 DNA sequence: TGTGCCATCAGTGAGAGGGCCGCAGATACGCAGTATTTT.

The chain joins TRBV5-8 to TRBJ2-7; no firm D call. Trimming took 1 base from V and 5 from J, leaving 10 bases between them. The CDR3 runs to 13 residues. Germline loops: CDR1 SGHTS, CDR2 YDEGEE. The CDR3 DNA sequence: TGTGCCAGCAGCTTGCTCTCGGCGGACGAGCAGTACTTC. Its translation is CASSLLSADEQYF. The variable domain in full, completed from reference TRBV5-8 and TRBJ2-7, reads EAGVTQSPTHLIKTRGQQATLRCSPISGHTSVYWYQQALGLGLQFLLWYDEGEERNRGNFPPRFSGRQFPNYSSELNVNALELEDSALYLCASSLLSADEQYFGPGTRLTVT.

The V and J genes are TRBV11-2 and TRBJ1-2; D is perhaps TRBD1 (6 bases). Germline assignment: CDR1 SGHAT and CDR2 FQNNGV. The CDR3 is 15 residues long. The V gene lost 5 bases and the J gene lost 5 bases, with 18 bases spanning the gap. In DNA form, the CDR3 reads TGTGCCAGCAGCCCTCCAGGGGTTCAAACTTATGGCTACACCTTC. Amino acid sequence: CASSPPGVQTYGYTF.

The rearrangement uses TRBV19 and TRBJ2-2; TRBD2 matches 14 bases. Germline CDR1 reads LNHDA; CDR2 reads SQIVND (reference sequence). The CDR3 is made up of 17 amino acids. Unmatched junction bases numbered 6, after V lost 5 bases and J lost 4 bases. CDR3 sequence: CASSLGLAGDVTGELFF. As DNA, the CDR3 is TGTGCCAGTAGTCTGGGACTAGCGGGGGATGTCACCGGGGAGCTGTTTTTT. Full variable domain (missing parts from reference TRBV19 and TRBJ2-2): DGGITQSPKYLFRKEGQNVTLSCEQNLNHDAMYWYRQDPGQGLRLIYYSQIVNDFQKGDIAEGYSVSREKKESFPLTVTSAQKNPTAFYLCASSLGLAGDVTGELFFGEGSRLTVL.